Shown below are 2 T cell receptor beta chains from a single sample sequenced in a study of blood T cells in healthy people across ages. It was with a sample-barcoded 5' primer and a J-beta primer mix that a second PCR of roughly 7 to 12 cycles was run. Each CDR3 protein is one row after TCRdb ran MiXCR on the 5' RACE reads. The sample lists fewer than 800,000 distinct CDR3 sequences, about 21% occurring once. Input material: blood. Receptors were obtained from a man between 65 and 79 years old in good health.

This clonotype was observed a handful of times. The V and J genes are TRBV6-6 and TRBJ2-5; 7 bases align to TRBD1. CDR1 MNHNY and CDR2 SVGAGI come from the germline V gene (reference sequence). The CDR3 is 15 amino acids. J lost 2 bases, V lost 5 bases, and 8 bases had no gene match. This CDR3 reads CASSRSTGTQETQYF. The DNA for the CDR3 is TGTGCCAGCAGTCGATCGACAGGGACGCAAGAGACCCAGTACTTC.

This clonotype was seen more than once but under ten times. The chain combines TRBV5-1 with TRBJ2-4, with TRBD2 matching 10 bases. Germline loops: CDR1 SGHRS, CDR2 YFSETQ. With V trimmed by 0 bases and J by 0 bases, 3 bases remained unmatched. The CDR3 consists of 17 residues. The CDR3 loop is CASSLGLAGVAKNIQYF. The DNA of the CDR3 is TGCGCCAGCAGCTTGGGGCTAGCGGGAGTAGCCAAAAACATTCAGTACTTC.